The clone carrying this T cell receptor (beta chain) was detected only a few times. Its antigen remains unidentified. This may be a read error, as it is one base from a much larger clone. The entry originates in a study of breast tumors, draining lymph nodes, adjacent tissues. General study points: Tumor repertoires ranked between lymph nodes and nontumor tissue in diversity, with V and J gene preferences. Luminal-like breast cancer showed significantly greater tumor-nontumor repertoire similarity than basal-like breast cancer did. The lymph node origin of tumor T cells was framed as consistent with a hypothesis, not demonstrated.

Samples came from axillary lymph nodes draining the breast cancer. This CDR3 has 14 residues. CDR1 and CDR2 (germline): MNHNY, SVGAGI (reference sequence). TCRdb ran MiXCR on the multiplex PCR reads and lists one entry per CDR3 protein. The sample records 290,000 or so distinct CDR3 sequences, roughly 31% being singletons. Input material: axillary lymph node tissue. The V call is TRBV6-6, the J call TRBJ1-3, with unresolved D. This receptor was identified in a female donor with breast cancer. Some clones in this sample may be carry-over from other donors' samples. As DNA, the CDR3 is TGTGCCAGCAGTTACTCGGATTCCGGAAGCACCATATATTTT. It is translated as CASSYSDSGSTIYF.